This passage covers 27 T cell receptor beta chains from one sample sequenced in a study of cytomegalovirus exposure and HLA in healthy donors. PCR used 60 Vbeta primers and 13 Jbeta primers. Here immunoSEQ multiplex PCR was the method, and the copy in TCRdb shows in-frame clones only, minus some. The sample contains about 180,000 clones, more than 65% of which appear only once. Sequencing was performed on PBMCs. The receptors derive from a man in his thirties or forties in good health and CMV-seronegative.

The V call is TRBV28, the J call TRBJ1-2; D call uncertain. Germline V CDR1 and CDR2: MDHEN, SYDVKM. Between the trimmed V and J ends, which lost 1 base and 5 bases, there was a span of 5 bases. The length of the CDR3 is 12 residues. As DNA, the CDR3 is TGTGCCAGCAGTTTATCACAGTATGGCTACACCTTC. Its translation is CASSLSQYGYTF.

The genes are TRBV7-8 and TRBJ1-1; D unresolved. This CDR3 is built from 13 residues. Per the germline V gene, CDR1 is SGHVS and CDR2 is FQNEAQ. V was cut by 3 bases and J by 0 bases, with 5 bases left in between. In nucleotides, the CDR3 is TGTGCCAGCAGCTTCTCAGTGAACACTGAAGCTTTCTTT. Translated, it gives CASSFSVNTEAFF. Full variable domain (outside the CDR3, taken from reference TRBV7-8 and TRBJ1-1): GAGVSQSPRYKVAKRGQDVALRCDPISGHVSLFWYQQALGQGPEFLTYFQNEAQLDKSGLPSDRFFAERPEGSVSTLKIQRTQQEDSAVYLCASSFSVNTEAFFGQGTRLTVV.

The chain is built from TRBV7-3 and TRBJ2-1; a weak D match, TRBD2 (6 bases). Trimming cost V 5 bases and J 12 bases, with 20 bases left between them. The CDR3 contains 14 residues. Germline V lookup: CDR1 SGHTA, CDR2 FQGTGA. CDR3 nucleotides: TGTGCCAGCAGCCTTTGGGGCAGCGGAGGGACGCAGTTCTTC. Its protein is CASSLWGSGGTQFF.

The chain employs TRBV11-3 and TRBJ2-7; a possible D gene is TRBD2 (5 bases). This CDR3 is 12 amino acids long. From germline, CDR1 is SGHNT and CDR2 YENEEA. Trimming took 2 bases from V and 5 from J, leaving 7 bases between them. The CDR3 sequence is CASSLSGDEQYF. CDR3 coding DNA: TGTGCCAGCAGCTTAAGCGGCGACGAGCAGTACTTC. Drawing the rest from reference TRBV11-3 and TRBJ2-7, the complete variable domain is EAGVVQSPRYKIIEKKQPVAFWCNPISGHNTLYWYLQNLGQGPELLIRYENEEAVDDSQLPKDRFSAERLKGVDSTLKIQPAELGDSAVYLCASSLSGDEQYFGPGTRLTVT.

CDR3 nucleotides: TGTGCCAGTAGTACGACAGGGGGCTTCTTTGCTGTGGAAAAACTGTTTTTT. Its protein is CASSTTGGFFAVEKLFF. The V call is TRBV19, the J call TRBJ1-4; TRBD1 matches at 10 bases. CDR1 and CDR2 (germline): LNHDA, SQIVND (reference sequence). The CDR3 consists of 17 residues. Losses at the gene ends were 4 bases for V and 8 bases for J; bases not matched to a gene: 13.

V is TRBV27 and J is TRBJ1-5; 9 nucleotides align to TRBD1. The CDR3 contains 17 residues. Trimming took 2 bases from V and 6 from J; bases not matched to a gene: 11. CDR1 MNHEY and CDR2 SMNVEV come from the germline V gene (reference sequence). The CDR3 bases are TGTGCCAGCAGTTTAGTCGGACAGGGGATTCGGAGTCAGCCCCAGCATTTT. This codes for CASSLVGQGIRSQPQHF.

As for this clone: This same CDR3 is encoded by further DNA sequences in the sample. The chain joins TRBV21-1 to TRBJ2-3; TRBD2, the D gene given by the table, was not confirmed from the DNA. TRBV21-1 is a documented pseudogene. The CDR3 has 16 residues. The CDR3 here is CASSKAAGSSTDTQYF. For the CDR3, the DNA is TGTGCCAGCAGCAAAGCGGCGGGTTCCAGCACGGATACGCAGTATTTT.

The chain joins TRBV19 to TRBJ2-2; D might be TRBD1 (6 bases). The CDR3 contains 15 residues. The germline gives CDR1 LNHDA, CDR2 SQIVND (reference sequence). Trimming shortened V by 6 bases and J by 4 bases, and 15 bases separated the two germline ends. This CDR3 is CASRLQGVGTGELFF. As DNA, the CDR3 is TGTGCCAGTAGGTTACAGGGCGTGGGCACCGGGGAGCTGTTTTTT.

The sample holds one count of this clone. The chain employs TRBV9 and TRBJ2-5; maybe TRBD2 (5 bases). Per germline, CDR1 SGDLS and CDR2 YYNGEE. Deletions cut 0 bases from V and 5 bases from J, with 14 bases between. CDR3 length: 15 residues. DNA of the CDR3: TGTGCCAGCAGCGTAGTAGGACTCTCGACCGAGACCCAGTACTTC. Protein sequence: CASSVVGLSTETQYF.

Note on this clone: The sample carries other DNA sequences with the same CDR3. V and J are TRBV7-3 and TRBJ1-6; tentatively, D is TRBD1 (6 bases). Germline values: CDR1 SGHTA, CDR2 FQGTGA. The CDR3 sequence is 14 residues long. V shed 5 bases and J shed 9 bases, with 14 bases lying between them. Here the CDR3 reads CASSPGTRGSPLHF. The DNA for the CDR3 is TGTGCCAGCAGCCCCGGGACAAGGGGTTCACCCCTCCACTTT.

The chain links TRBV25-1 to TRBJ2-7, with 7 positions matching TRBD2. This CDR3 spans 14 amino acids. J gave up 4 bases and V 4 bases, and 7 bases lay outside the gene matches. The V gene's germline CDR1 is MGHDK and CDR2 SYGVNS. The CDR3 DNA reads TGTGCCAGCAGTGCGGGGGGTCGGGGATACGAGCAGTACTTC. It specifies CASSAGGRGYEQYF.

The CDR3 sequence: CASSYAGQGTEAFF. In DNA form, the CDR3 reads TGTGCCAGCTCCTACGCGGGACAGGGGACCGAAGCTTTCTTT. V is TRBV18 and J is TRBJ1-1, with TRBD1 identical over 10 bases. CDR3 length: 14 residues. The germline V gene encodes CDR1 KGHSH and CDR2 LQKENI. V shed 6 bases, J shed 8 bases, and the junction held 9 bases outside the gene matches.

CDR3 in DNA: TGTGCCAGCAGCCCCCCGGGGGGGGTTTCCACTGAAGCTTTCTTT. As protein: CASSPPGGVSTEAFF. The chain joins TRBV9 to TRBJ1-1; TRBD1 is a possible D gene (5 bases). V dropped 4 bases and J dropped 4 bases, with 17 bases sitting between them. This CDR3 has 15 amino acids. Germline CDR1 is SGDLS and CDR2 is YYNGEE.

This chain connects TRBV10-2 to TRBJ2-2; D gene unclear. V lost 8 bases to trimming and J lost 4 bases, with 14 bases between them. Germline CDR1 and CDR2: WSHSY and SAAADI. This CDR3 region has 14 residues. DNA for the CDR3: TGCGCCAGCCTTGCTGAAGTGGCCACCGGGGAGCTGTTTTTT. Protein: CASLAEVATGELFF.

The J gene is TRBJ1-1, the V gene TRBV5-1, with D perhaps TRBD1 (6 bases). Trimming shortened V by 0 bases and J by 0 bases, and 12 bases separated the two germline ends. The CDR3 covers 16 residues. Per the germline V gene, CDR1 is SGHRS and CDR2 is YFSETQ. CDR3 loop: CASSLVGGRVNTEAFF. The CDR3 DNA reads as TGCGCCAGCAGCTTGGTAGGGGGTCGCGTGAACACTGAAGCTTTCTTT.

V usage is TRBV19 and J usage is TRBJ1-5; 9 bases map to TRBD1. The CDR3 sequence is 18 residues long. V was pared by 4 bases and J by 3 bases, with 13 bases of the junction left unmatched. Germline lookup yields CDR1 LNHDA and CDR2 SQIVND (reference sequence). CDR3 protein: CASSRNPGTGTSNQPQHF. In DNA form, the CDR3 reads TGTGCCAGTAGTAGAAACCCAGGGACAGGGACCTCCAATCAGCCCCAGCATTTT.

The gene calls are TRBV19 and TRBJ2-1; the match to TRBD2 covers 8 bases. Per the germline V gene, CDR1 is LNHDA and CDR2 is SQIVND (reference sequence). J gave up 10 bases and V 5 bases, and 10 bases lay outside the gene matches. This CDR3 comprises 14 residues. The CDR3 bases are TGTGCCAGTAGTCTAAGCGGGAGCCGGCGGGAGCAGTTCTTC. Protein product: CASSLSGSRREQFF.

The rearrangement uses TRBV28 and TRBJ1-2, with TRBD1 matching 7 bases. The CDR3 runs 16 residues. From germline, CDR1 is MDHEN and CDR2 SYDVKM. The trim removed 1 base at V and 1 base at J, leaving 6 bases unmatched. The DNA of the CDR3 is TGTGCCAGCAGTTTATTGGCAGGGGGTTTTAACTATGGCTACACCTTC. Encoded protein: CASSLLAGGFNYGYTF.

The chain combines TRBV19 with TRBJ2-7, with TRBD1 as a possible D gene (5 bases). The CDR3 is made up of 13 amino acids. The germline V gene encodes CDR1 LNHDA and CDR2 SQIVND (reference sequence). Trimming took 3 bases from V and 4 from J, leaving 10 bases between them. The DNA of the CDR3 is TGTGCCAGTAGTATGGACACGTATTACGAGCAGTACTTC. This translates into CASSMDTYYEQYF. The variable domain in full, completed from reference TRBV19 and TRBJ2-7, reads DGGITQSPKYLFRKEGQNVTLSCEQNLNHDAMYWYRQDPGQGLRLIYYSQIVNDFQKGDIAEGYSVSREKKESFPLTVTSAQKNPTAFYLCASSMDTYYEQYFGPGTRLTVT.

CDR3 sequence reads: CASSLWGPSGTQETQYF. CDR3 nucleotides: TGTGCCAGCAGCTTATGGGGGCCTAGCGGGACGCAAGAGACCCAGTACTTC. The V call is TRBV7-2, the J call TRBJ2-5; TRBD2 aligns across 9 bases. This CDR3 has 17 amino acids. The germline V gene encodes CDR1 SGHTA and CDR2 FQGNSA. V gave up 2 bases and J gave up 2 bases; unmatched junction bases: 9.

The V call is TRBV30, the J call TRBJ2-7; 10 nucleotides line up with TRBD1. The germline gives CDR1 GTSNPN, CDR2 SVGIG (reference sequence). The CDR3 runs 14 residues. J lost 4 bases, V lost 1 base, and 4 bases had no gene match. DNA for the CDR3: TGTGCCTGGAGTGAGGGACAGGGGCCTTACGAGCAGTACTTC. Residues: CAWSEGQGPYEQYF.

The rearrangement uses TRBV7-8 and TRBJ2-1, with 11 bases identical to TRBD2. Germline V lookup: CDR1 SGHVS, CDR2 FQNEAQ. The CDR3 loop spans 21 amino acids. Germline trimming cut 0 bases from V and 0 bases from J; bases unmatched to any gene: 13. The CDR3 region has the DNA TGTGCCAGCAGCTTAGCCGGACTAGCGGGCATACACCAGAGCTCCTACAATGAGCAGTTCTTC. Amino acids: CASSLAGLAGIHQSSYNEQFF.

This chain's CDR3 is CASSLGYSFLGSNQPQHF. The CDR3 nucleotides read TGTGCCAGCAGCTTAGGATATAGTTTCCTCGGGAGCAATCAGCCCCAGCATTTT. The chain couples TRBV7-2 to TRBJ1-5; no definite D call. V was pared by 1 base and J by 1 base, with 17 bases between. Germline V gene data show CDR1 as SGHTA and CDR2 as FQGNSA. This CDR3 is built from 18 residues.

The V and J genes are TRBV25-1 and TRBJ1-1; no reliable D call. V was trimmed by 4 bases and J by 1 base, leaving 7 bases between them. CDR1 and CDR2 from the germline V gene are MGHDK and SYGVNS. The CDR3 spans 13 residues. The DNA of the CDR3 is TGTGCCAGCAGTGTTTCGGGGAACACTGAAGCTTTCTTT. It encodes CASSVSGNTEAFF.

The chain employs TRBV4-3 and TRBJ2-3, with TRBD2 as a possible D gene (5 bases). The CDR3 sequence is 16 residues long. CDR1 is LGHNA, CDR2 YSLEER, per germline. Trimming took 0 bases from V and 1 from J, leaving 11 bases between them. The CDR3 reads CASSQDLVEGTDTQYF. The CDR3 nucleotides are TGCGCCAGCAGCCAAGATCTTGTGGAGGGCACAGATACGCAGTATTTT.

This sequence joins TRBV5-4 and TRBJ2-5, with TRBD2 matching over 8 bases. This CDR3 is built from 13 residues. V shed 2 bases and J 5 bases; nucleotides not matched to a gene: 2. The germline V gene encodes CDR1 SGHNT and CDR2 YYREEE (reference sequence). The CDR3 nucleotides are TGTGCCAGCAGCTTCAAGCGGGAGGAGACCCAGTACTTC. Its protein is CASSFKREETQYF.

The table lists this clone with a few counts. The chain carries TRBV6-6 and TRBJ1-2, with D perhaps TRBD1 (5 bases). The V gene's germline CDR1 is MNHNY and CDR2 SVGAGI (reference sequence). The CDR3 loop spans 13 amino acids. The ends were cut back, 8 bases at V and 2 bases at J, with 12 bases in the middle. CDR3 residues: CASGLNRNYGYTF. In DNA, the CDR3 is TGTGCCAGCGGGTTGAACAGGAACTATGGCTACACCTTC.